The 4 T cell receptor beta chains given below trace back to one sample, sequenced in a study of blood T cells in healthy people across ages. Sample-barcoded 5' priming and a J-beta primer mix drove a second PCR of about 7 to 12 cycles. MiXCR was run by TCRdb on the 5' RACE reads, yielding one entry per CDR3 protein. The repertoire holds fewer than 2,000,000 distinct CDR3 sequences, about 39% seen once, with 23% in the top ten. Sequenced sample: blood. These receptors were obtained from a human donor in good health.

Turning to this clonotype: Compared with germline, one end of the junction differs, possibly owing to a read error. CDR3 sequence: CASRYSGEDAQYF. CDR3 nucleotides: TGTGCCAGCAGATATAGCGGGGAAGATGCGCAGTATTTT. This chain joins TRBV12-3 or TRBV12-4 and TRBJ2-3; TRBD2 agrees at 8 bases. The CDR3 is 13 residues long.

The chain carries TRBV29-1 and TRBJ2-1; D may be TRBD1 (6 bases). The germline CDR1 and CDR2 sequences are SQVTM and ANQGSEA. Trimming took off 5 bases at V and 6 bases at J, with 14 bases between the two ends. The CDR3 runs 13 residues. CDR3 DNA: TGCAGCGTTCACAGGGATTGGGGCAATGAGCAGTTCTTC. Encoded protein: CSVHRDWGNEQFF.

Comments on this clonotype: The conserved phenylalanine or tryptophan is not found at the CDR3 terminus, so this likely reflects a read error. This chain joins TRBV5-5 and TRBJ1-5, with D maybe TRBD1 (5 bases). CDR1 SGHKS and CDR2 YYEKEE come from the germline V gene (reference sequence). The V gene lost 0 bases and the J gene lost 6 bases, with 13 bases spanning the gap. CDR3 length: 15 residues. CDR3 protein: CASSLDHGAGQPQHC. CDR3 DNA sequence: TGTGCCAGCAGCTTGGATCACGGGGCAGGTCAGCCCCAGCATTGT.

V gene TRBV6-6 combines with J gene TRBJ1-5; a possible D gene is TRBD1 (5 bases). The CDR3 totals 15 residues. Looked up from germline, CDR1 is MNHNY and CDR2 is SVGAGI (reference sequence). V was clipped by 4 bases and J by 5 bases, with 15 bases between them. The CDR3 DNA sequence: TGTGCCAGCAGTTCCGGTTTTAGGGGCCATCAGCCCCAGCATTTT. This translates into CASSSGFRGHQPQHF.